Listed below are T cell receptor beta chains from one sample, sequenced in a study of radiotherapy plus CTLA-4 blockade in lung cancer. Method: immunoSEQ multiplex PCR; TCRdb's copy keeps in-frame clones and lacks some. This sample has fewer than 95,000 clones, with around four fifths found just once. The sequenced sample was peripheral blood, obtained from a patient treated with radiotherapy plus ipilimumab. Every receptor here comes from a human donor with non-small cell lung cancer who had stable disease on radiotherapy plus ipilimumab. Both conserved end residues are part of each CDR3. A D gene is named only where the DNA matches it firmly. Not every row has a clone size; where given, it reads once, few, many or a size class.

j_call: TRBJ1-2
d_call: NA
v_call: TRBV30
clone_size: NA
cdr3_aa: CAWSVGLGGYTF
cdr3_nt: TGTGCCTGGAGTGTGGGTCTGGGGGGCTACACCTTC

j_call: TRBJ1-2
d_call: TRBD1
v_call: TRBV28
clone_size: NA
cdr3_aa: CASRRQGGWGYTF
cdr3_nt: TGTGCCAGCAGACGACAGGGAGGATGGGGCTACACCTTC

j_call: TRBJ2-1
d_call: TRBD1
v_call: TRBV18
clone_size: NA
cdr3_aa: CASSPADRPRYNEQFF
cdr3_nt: TGTGCCAGCTCACCAGCGGACAGGCCTCGATACAATGAGCAGTTCTTC

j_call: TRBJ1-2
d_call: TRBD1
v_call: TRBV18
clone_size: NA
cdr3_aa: CASSPLDRADYGYTF
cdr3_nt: TGTGCCAGCTCACCTCTGGACAGGGCCGACTATGGCTACACCTTC

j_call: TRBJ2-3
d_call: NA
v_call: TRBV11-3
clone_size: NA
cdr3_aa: CASSLGAGRTDTQYF
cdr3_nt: TGTGCCAGCAGCTTAGGGGCAGGGAGGACAGATACGCAGTATTTT

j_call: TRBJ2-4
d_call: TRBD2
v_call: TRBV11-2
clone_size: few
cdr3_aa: CASSSLGREGRNIQYF
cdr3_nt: TGTGCCAGCAGCTCCTTGGGGCGGGAGGGGAGAAACATTCAGTACTTC

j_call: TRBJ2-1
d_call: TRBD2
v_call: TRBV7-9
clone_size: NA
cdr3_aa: CASSRDSGGEYNEQFF
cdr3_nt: TGTGCCAGCAGCCGAGACAGCGGGGGGGAATACAATGAGCAGTTCTTC

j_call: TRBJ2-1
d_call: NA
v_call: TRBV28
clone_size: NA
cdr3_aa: CASSYGGSYNEQFF
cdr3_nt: TGTGCCAGCAGTTATGGGGGCTCCTACAATGAGCAGTTCTTC

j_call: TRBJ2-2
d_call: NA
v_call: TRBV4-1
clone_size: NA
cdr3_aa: CASSQDPDTGELFF
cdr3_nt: TGCGCCAGCAGCCAAGATCCAGACACCGGGGAGCTGTTTTTT

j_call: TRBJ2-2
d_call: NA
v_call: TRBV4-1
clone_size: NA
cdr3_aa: CASSQEVAVAYTGELFF
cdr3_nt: TGCGCCAGCAGCCAAGAGGTAGCGGTGGCCTACACCGGGGAGCTGTTTTTT

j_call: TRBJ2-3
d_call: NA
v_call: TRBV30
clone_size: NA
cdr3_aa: CACNSPSADTQYF
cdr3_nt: TGTGCCTGTAACTCTCCTAGCGCTGATACGCAGTATTTT

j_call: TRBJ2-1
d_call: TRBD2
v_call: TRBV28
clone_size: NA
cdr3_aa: CASSLPLAGGRDEQFF
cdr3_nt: TGTGCCAGCAGCTTACCCTTAGCGGGGGGGCGGGATGAGCAGTTCTTC

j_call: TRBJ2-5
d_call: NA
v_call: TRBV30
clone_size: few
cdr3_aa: CAWSKSKETQYF
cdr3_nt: TGTGCCTGGAGTAAATCTAAAGAGACCCAGTACTTC

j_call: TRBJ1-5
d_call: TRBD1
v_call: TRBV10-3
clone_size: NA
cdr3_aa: CASGQGNQPQHF
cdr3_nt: TGTGCCAGCGGACAGGGCAATCAGCCCCAGCATTTT